Listed below are T cell receptor beta chains from one sample, sequenced in a study of T cells in Graves' hyperthyroidism and ophthalmopathy. TCRdb fed the multiplex PCR reads into MiXCR, producing one record per CDR3 protein. The sample comprises about 200,000 distinct CDR3 sequences, around a sixth of which are singletons, and more than 50% rests with the top ten. Sequencing was performed on blood. The receptors derive from a woman aged 50 to 65 with Graves' hyperthyroidism. Each CDR3 is given with its conserved first and last residue. D genes are given only for firm matches. Expanded clones are given a class, and other clones once, few, many or no size at all.

>TRBV11-1|TRBD2|many|TRBJ2-7
TGTGCCAGCAGCCAAGAGAACTACAGCGTTGGACTAGATGAATACGAGCAGTACTTC
CASSQENYSVGLDEYEQYF
>TRBV5-1|TRBD1|few|TRBJ1-2
TGCGCCAGCAGTGAGGAACAGGGGAACTATGGCTACACCTTC
CASSEEQGNYGYTF
>TRBV5-1|NA|few|TRBJ1-6
TGCGCCAGCAGCTTGGATCCGGGTAAAAGCTCCTATAATTCACCCCTCCACTTT
CASSLDPGKSSYNSPLHF
>TRBV5-1|TRBD1|NA|TRBJ2-2
TGCGCCAGTCACCCCTCCGGGACAGTCAACACCGGGGAGCTGTTTTTT
CASHPSGTVNTGELFF
>TRBV5-1|NA|many|TRBJ2-7
TGCGCCAGCAGCTTGAGGCAGCTCTCCTACGAGCAGTACTTC
CASSLRQLSYEQYF
>TRBV4-1|NA|NA|TRBJ2-5
TGCGCCAGCAGCCAAGATGCCCGGGTGGAGACCCAGTACTTC
CASSQDARVETQYF
>TRBV18|NA|many|TRBJ2-2
TGTGCCAGCTCACCACGCCAGTCGGAGACCGGGGAGCTGTTTTTT
CASSPRQSETGELFF
>TRBV30|TRBD1|NA|TRBJ1-1
TGTGCCTGGAGTGTACAGGGGAGTAACACTGAAGCTTTCTTT
CAWSVQGSNTEAFF
>TRBV7-9|NA|few|TRBJ2-2
TGTGCCAGCAGCTTAGGCAACACCGGGGAGCTGTTTTTT
CASSLGNTGELFF
>TRBV7-9|TRBD2|few|TRBJ2-5
TGTGCCACCTCGGGACTACTTCAAGAGACCCAGTACTTC
CATSGLLQETQYF
>TRBV28|NA|many|TRBJ1-5
TGTGCCAGCTATAACTTTGGTAAGAATCAGCCCCAGCATTTT
CASYNFGKNQPQHF
>TRBV11-2|TRBD2|NA|TRBJ2-5
TGTGCCAGCAGCTCTAGCCTCAGGGTTTGGGGGGGGACCCAGTACTTC
CASSSSLRVWGGTQYF
>TRBV7-3|NA|many|TRBJ2-1
TGTGCCAGCAGCTGGAACTCCTACAATGAGCAGTTCTTC
CASSWNSYNEQFF
>TRBV10-3|NA|many|TRBJ2-7
TGTGCCATCAGTGCCTCCGCTAGGGGTCAGGACTCCTACGAGCAGTACTTC
CAISASARGQDSYEQYF
>TRBV6-5|NA|NA|TRBJ1-1
TGTGCCAGCAGTTACTCCCTAGGGCGAGAAACTGAAGCTTTCTTT
CASSYSLGRETEAFF
>TRBV9|NA|many|TRBJ1-1
TGTGCCAGCAGCCCCGACCAACGAGCTTTCTTT
CASSPDQRAFF
>TRBV7-9|NA|few|TRBJ2-5
TGTGCCAGCAGCCCCAGGGCGCGCATCCAAGAGACCCAGTACTTC
CASSPRARIQETQYF
>TRBV24-1|NA|many|TRBJ1-5
TGTGCCACCAGTGATGGTGGTAGTGGCAATCAGCCCCAGCATTTT
CATSDGGSGNQPQHF
>TRBV24-1|NA|few|TRBJ2-5
TGTGCCACCAAAGAGACCCAGTACTTC
CATKETQYF
>TRBV9|NA|many|TRBJ2-3
TGTGCCAGCAGCGTTCGACTAGTTGAAGATACGCAGTATTTT
CASSVRLVEDTQYF
>TRBV3-1|TRBD2|many|TRBJ2-3
TGTGCCAGCAGCCATCGGACTAGCGGGAGCTCAGATACGCAGTATTTT
CASSHRTSGSSDTQYF
>TRBV6-9|NA|NA|TRBJ2-2
TGTGCCAGCAGTTACCTGGAGCGGGCCGGGGAGCTGTTTTTT
CASSYLERAGELFF
>TRBV14|TRBD1|NA|TRBJ1-2
TGTGCCAGCAGCCAGGACAGGTCTTATGACTTCTATGGCTACACCTTC
CASSQDRSYDFYGYTF
>TRBV29-1|NA|many|TRBJ2-5
TGCAGCGTTGATGGGCAAAGGCAAGAGACCCAGTACTTC
CSVDGQRQETQYF
>TRBV7-3|TRBD2|few|TRBJ2-2
TGTGCCAGCAGCTTATCTAGCGGGAGGGCCGGGGAGCTGTTTTTT
CASSLSSGRAGELFF
>TRBV7-2|NA|NA|TRBJ1-2
TGTGCCAGCAGCTTAATTCGGGGGACAAACTATGGCTACACCTTC
CASSLIRGTNYGYTF
>TRBV19|NA|many|TRBJ1-4
TGTGCCAGTGCGACGGGGCAGAGCATGAATGAAAAACTGTTTTTT
CASATGQSMNEKLFF
>TRBV5-4|TRBD2|NA|TRBJ2-1
TGTGCCAGCAGCGCGGGTAGCGGGGGCTACAATGAGCAGTTCTTC
CASSAGSGGYNEQFF
>TRBV25-1|TRBD2|NA|TRBJ2-3
TGTGCCAGCAGTGAAGTTATCGTGGCTAGCGGGAGTCTGGCAGATACGCAGTATTTT
CASSEVIVASGSLADTQYF
>TRBV28|NA|few|TRBJ2-7
TGTGCCAGCAGTTTATCACTGTCCTACGAGCAGTACTTC
CASSLSLSYEQYF
>TRBV2|NA|many|TRBJ2-1
TGTGCCCTCCAAAGGGGGATGACCCCCGCTCGATCCTACAATGAGCAGTTCTTC
CALQRGMTPARSYNEQFF
>TRBV7-9|TRBD1|NA|TRBJ1-2
TGTGCCAGCAGCTCACGGGGACAGCGGTTTATCTTTGGCTACACCTTC
CASSSRGQRFIFGYTF
>TRBV29-1|NA|many|TRBJ2-1
TGCAGCGTTGATTATAGGGTGGATGAGCAGTTCTTC
CSVDYRVDEQFF
>TRBV12-5|TRBD1|many|TRBJ2-7
TGTGCTAGTGGTTTGGCCCCCGACAGGGCCTACGAGCAGTACTTC
CASGLAPDRAYEQYF
>TRBV10-3|NA|many|TRBJ2-7
TGTGCCATCAGTAAGGACAGGGAGGGCTTCTACGAGCAGTACTTC
CAISKDREGFYEQYF
>TRBV15|NA|few|TRBJ1-5
TGTGCCACCAGCAGGTTTGGGACAAGTCAGCCCCAGCATTTT
CATSRFGTSQPQHF
>TRBV5-6|NA|many|TRBJ2-7
TGTGCCAGCAGCTGGGGGGCTAGCGGCTACGAGCAGTACTTC
CASSWGASGYEQYF
>TRBV6-1|TRBD2|NA|TRBJ2-7
TGTGCCAGCACCGTCCCGGGAGGTCTTTACGAGCAGTACTTC
CASTVPGGLYEQYF
>TRBV12-3/TRBV12-4|NA|few|TRBJ1-3
TGTGCCAGCAGTTTATTGGAGGACAGCCGGCCGTGGGGAAACACCATATATTTT
CASSLLEDSRPWGNTIYF
>TRBV20-1|TRBD1|many|TRBJ2-7
TGCAGTGCTACGGGACAGGGGAGAGGGGAGCAGTACTTC
CSATGQGRGEQYF
>TRBV27|NA|many|TRBJ1-5
TGTGCCAGCAGTTTATCAGGGAAAGTGGGCAATCAGCCCCAGCATTTT
CASSLSGKVGNQPQHF
>TRBV7-9|TRBD2|many|TRBJ2-7
TGTGCCAGCAGCTTTGTGCGGGAGGCTTACTACGAGCAGTACTTC
CASSFVREAYYEQYF
>TRBV6-1|TRBD2|many|TRBJ2-7
TGTGCCAGCATCGGTCTAGCGGACTCCTACGAGCAGTACTTC
CASIGLADSYEQYF
>TRBV27|NA|many|TRBJ2-5
TGTGCCAGCAGTCCGTTGGGGCCCCTAACCCCCCAAGAGACCCAGTACTTC
CASSPLGPLTPQETQYF
>TRBV2|NA|many|TRBJ2-7
TGTGCCAGCAGTGTTCGAGGGAACGAGCAGTACTTC
CASSVRGNEQYF
>TRBV6-6|NA|many|TRBJ2-1
TGTGCCAGCAGTTACCAGATTGGAGATGAGCAGTTCTTC
CASSYQIGDEQFF
>TRBV20-1|NA|many|TRBJ1-1
TGCAGTGCTGTGGAACATGCCGAAGCTTTCTTT
CSAVEHAEAFF
>TRBV7-2|NA|NA|TRBJ2-3
TGTGCCAGCAGCTTATTAGACACAGATACGCAGTATTTT
CASSLLDTDTQYF
>TRBV7-3|TRBD1|many|TRBJ2-5
TGTGCCAGCAGCTATACCGGGACAGGGGGCGCAGAGACCCAGTACTTC
CASSYTGTGGAETQYF
>TRBV10-3|NA|many|TRBJ1-5
TGTGCCATCAGTGAGTCTAGTACGGGTTATCAGCCCCAGCATTTT
CAISESSTGYQPQHF
>TRBV20-1|NA|few|TRBJ2-3
TGCAGTGCGGACCCCGGGGTCGAGCGGGTGTACACAGATACGCAGTATTTT
CSADPGVERVYTDTQYF
>TRBV6-1|TRBD1|many|TRBJ1-4
TGTGCCAGCAGAGGACAGGCGGGCGAAAAACTGTTTTTT
CASRGQAGEKLFF
>TRBV5-1|NA|NA|TRBJ2-7
TGCGCCAGCAGCTTCCCCGGAACCTACGAGCAGTACTTC
CASSFPGTYEQYF
>TRBV4-1|NA|NA|TRBJ2-5
TGCGCCAGCAGCCAAGACGCCACGGGACGAGGGGAGACCCAGTACTTC
CASSQDATGRGETQYF
>TRBV3-1|TRBD1|few|TRBJ2-7
TGTGCCAGCAGCCGATCCGGGACAGGGGTTAACGAGCAGTACTTC
CASSRSGTGVNEQYF
>TRBV5-1|NA|NA|TRBJ1-2
TGTGCCAGCAGCTTGGCGGCGGCGGAGAACTATGGCTACACCTTC
CASSLAAAENYGYTF